The 32 T cell receptor beta chains listed next were all sequenced from one sample in a study of PD-L1 blockade in urothelial cancer. Sequenced by immunoSEQ multiplex PCR; TCRdb stores in-frame clones only, minus some. The table records about 120,000 clones, more than 85% of them present only once. As to time point: peripheral blood 6 weeks after treatment start. Sample: PBMCs, taken around atezolizumab (anti-PD-L1) treatment. The receptors originated from a man between 60 and 75 years old with urothelial cancer.

The chain carries TRBV29-1 and TRBJ2-7, with D perhaps TRBD2 (6 bases). Trimming removed 7 bases from V and 2 bases from J, with 15 bases in between. The germline V gene has CDR1 SQVTM and CDR2 ANQGSEA. The CDR3 extends over 13 amino acids. In nucleotides, the CDR3 is TGCAGCGCGAAGGGACTGCTTACCTACGAGCAGTACTTC. Protein: CSAKGLLTYEQYF.

This clone has just a few counts. This sequence joins TRBV5-4 and TRBJ1-2; D is undetermined. The germline V gene encodes CDR1 SGHNT and CDR2 YYREEE (reference sequence). V lost 0 bases, J lost 6 bases, and 12 bases lay in between. The CDR3 is made up of 14 amino acids. This chain's CDR3 is CASSLAGGLNGYTF. In nucleotides, the CDR3 is TGTGCCAGCAGCTTGGCCGGCGGACTAAATGGCTACACCTTC.

This chain links TRBV7-8 with TRBJ2-3; maybe TRBD2 (6 bases). Germline V gene sequence: CDR1 SGHVS, CDR2 FQNEAQ. Trimming cost V 1 base and J 6 bases, with 17 bases left between them. The CDR3 consists of 16 residues. CDR3 sequence reads: CASSLGGVRRKDTQYF. CDR3 nucleotides: TGTGCCAGCAGCTTAGGGGGGGTCAGGAGGAAGGATACGCAGTATTTT.

The rearrangement joins TRBV10-1 to TRBJ2-1; 10 nucleotides match TRBD2. CDR3 length: 19 amino acids. The trim removed 0 bases at V and 10 bases at J, leaving 18 bases unmatched. CDR1 is WNHNN, CDR2 SYGVQD, per germline (reference sequence). The CDR3 coding sequence is TGCGCCAGCAGTGAGTCGAGCGGGAGGGCAGGGGCCTCCTTTTCCGAGCAGTTCTTC. Translating it yields CASSESSGRAGASFSEQFF.

This clone was observed a single time. This rearrangement joins TRBV7-2 to TRBJ1-4, with 9 bases that match TRBD1. Germline V gene sequence: CDR1 SGHTA, CDR2 FQGNSA. CDR3 length: 15 amino acids. Trimming took 5 bases from V and 7 from J; bases not matched to a gene: 8. CDR3 in DNA: TGTGCCAGCAGCCCCGGACAGGGGTTTGTTGAAAAACTGTTTTTT. This translates into CASSPGQGFVEKLFF.

The chain uses TRBV5-6 and TRBJ2-5; D unresolved. V was clipped by 1 base and J by 4 bases, with 8 bases between them. The CDR3 is made up of 13 amino acids. CDR1 and CDR2 (germline): SGHDT, YYEEEE. The CDR3 DNA follows: TGTGCCAGCAGCTTGTACAGTATAGAGACCCAGTACTTC. This gives the protein CASSLYSIETQYF.

The chain carries TRBV5-4 and TRBJ2-3, with TRBD2 as a possible D gene (6 bases). Germline V gene data show CDR1 as SGHNT and CDR2 as YYREEE (reference sequence). Trimming left V 0 bases short and J 4 bases short, with 9 bases between. This CDR3 has 14 amino acids. CDR3 region: CASSLGLEPDTQYF. The CDR3 DNA follows: TGTGCCAGCAGCTTGGGACTAGAGCCAGATACGCAGTATTTT.

The V call is TRBV25-1, the J call TRBJ2-7; perhaps TRBD2 as D (6 bases). V was shortened by 2 bases and J by 3 bases, with 14 bases between the two germline ends. Germline V gene data show CDR1 as MGHDK and CDR2 as SYGVNS. The CDR3 has 15 residues. The CDR3 DNA follows: TGTGCCAGCAGTGAAGGAGGGCCGAGAGGCTACGAGCAGTACTTC. It translates to CASSEGGPRGYEQYF.

This clone was seen a few times. The chain recombines TRBV5-4 with TRBJ2-3; 9 bases are a match to TRBD2. The germline V gene encodes CDR1 SGHNT and CDR2 YYREEE (reference sequence). CDR3 size: 14 residues. With 5 bases clipped from V and 6 bases from J, the junction kept 7 bases outside the gene matches. The CDR3 is CASRAGGGSDTQYF. The CDR3 DNA reads as TGTGCCAGCAGAGCGGGAGGAGGGTCGGATACGCAGTATTTT.

V gene TRBV29-1 combines with J gene TRBJ2-7, with 9 positions matching TRBD1. Per the germline V gene, CDR1 is SQVTM and CDR2 is ANQGSEA. V dropped 1 base and J dropped 2; count of bases not matched to a gene: 0. The CDR3 spans 13 residues. The CDR3: CSVEGTGAYEQYF. CDR3 coding DNA: TGCAGCGTTGAAGGGACAGGGGCCTACGAGCAGTACTTC.

The chain carries TRBV7-2 and TRBJ2-3; 12 bases match TRBD2. Germline V gene sequence: CDR1 SGHTA, CDR2 FQGNSA. The CDR3 consists of 13 residues. Trimming at V came to 5 bases and at J to 7 bases, leaving 1 base not matched to a gene. CDR3 loop: CASSRTSGNTQYF. The CDR3 nucleotides are TGTGCCAGCAGCAGGACTAGCGGGAATACGCAGTATTTT. The full variable domain, rest sourced from reference TRBV7-2 and TRBJ2-3, is GAGVSQSPSNKVTEKGKDVELRCDPISGHTALYWYRQSLGQGLEFLIYFQGNSAPDKSGLPSDRFSAERTGGSVSTLTIQRTQQEDSAVYLCASSRTSGNTQYFGPGTRLTVL.

The chain recombines TRBV4-1 with TRBJ1-1; D gene ambiguous. This CDR3 comprises 15 residues. Trimming left V 0 bases short and J 1 base short, with 9 bases between. CDR1 is MGHRA, CDR2 YSYEKL, per germline. The CDR3 loop is CASSQDRDTNTEAFF. The DNA for the CDR3 is TGCGCCAGCAGCCAAGATCGGGATACGAACACTGAAGCTTTCTTT.

The chain joins TRBV19 to TRBJ1-2, with D tentatively TRBD1 (6 bases). Trimming removed 1 base at V and 4 bases at J, with 13 bases between. Per germline, CDR1 LNHDA and CDR2 SQIVND (reference sequence). The length of the CDR3 is 15 residues. CDR3 in DNA: TGTGCCAGTAGTATAGGATCAGGGGTGGGCTATGGCTACACCTTC. As protein: CASSIGSGVGYGYTF.

This chain joins TRBV4-2 and TRBJ2-1; D is perhaps TRBD2 (6 bases). Germline CDR1 is LGHNA and CDR2 is YNFKEQ. The CDR3 spans 14 residues. V dropped 4 bases and J dropped 7 bases, with 14 bases sitting between them. The CDR3 DNA sequence: TGTGCCAGCAGCCGGTCGCTAGCGCATAATGAGCAGTTCTTC. It yields the protein CASSRSLAHNEQFF.

This sequence joins TRBV29-1 and TRBJ2-1, with 7 bases that match TRBD2. The CDR3 is made up of 13 amino acids. Looked up from germline, CDR1 is SQVTM and CDR2 is ANQGSEA. V shed 4 bases, J shed 4 bases, and the junction held 4 bases outside the gene matches. The chain's CDR3 is CSVGGGGYNEQFF. The CDR3 DNA sequence: TGCAGCGTTGGCGGGGGAGGTTACAATGAGCAGTTCTTC.

This chain links TRBV7-9 with TRBJ2-1; tentative D call: TRBD2 (7 bases). The V end lost 6 bases, the J end lost 9 bases, and 15 bases lay between the germline ends. The germline CDR1 and CDR2 sequences are SEHNR and FQNEAQ (reference sequence). This CDR3 is 13 amino acids long. The CDR3 loop is CASSYGGGSEQFF. The CDR3 nucleotides read TGTGCCAGCAGTTACGGCGGGGGCAGTGAGCAGTTCTTC.

DNA for the CDR3: TGTGCCAGTAGTGGACAGCGTAATGAAAAACTGTTTTTT. Amino acid sequence: CASSGQRNEKLFF. The chain has TRBV19 and TRBJ1-4, with D tentatively TRBD1 (6 bases). Germline V gene sequence: CDR1 LNHDA, CDR2 SQIVND (reference sequence). Trimming removed 5 bases at V and 4 bases at J, with 8 bases between. CDR3 size: 13 residues.

The chain has TRBV5-1 and TRBJ1-2; the D is unclear. Trimming pared 2 bases from V and 5 bases from J, leaving 7 bases between. This CDR3 is built from 12 residues. Germline CDR1 is SGHRS and CDR2 is YFSETQ. The CDR3 DNA follows: TGCGCCAGCAGCTTCTCGGAGTATGGCTACACCTTC. It is translated as CASSFSEYGYTF.

The chain links TRBV7-2 to TRBJ1-2; D not resolved. The CDR3 consists of 14 residues. V was cut by 0 bases and J by 7 bases, with 12 bases left in between. From germline, CDR1 is SGHTA and CDR2 FQGNSA. The CDR3: CASSLAQREGGYTF. In DNA form, the CDR3 reads TGTGCCAGCAGCTTAGCGCAAAGGGAGGGTGGCTACACCTTC.

This chain links TRBV4-1 with TRBJ1-1; TRBD1 aligns across 10 bases. V shed 0 bases, J shed 0 bases, and the junction held 4 bases outside the gene matches. CDR3 length equals 17 residues. The germline CDR1 and CDR2 sequences are MGHRA and YSYEKL. The chain's CDR3 is CASSQESGQGVNTEAFF. The CDR3 coding sequence is TGCGCCAGCAGCCAAGAGTCAGGACAGGGGGTGAACACTGAAGCTTTCTTT.

About this clone itself: The sample contains more than one DNA sequence encoding this CDR3. The genes are TRBV10-2 and TRBJ2-3; the match to TRBD2 covers 9 bases. The V gene's germline CDR1 is WSHSY and CDR2 SAAADI. The junction had 4 bases not matched to a gene; V was cut back by 2 bases and J by 4 bases. This CDR3 region has 15 residues. For the CDR3, the DNA is TGCGCCAGCAGTGAGGGCGGGAGGGCCCCAGATACGCAGTATTTT. Encoded protein: CASSEGGRAPDTQYF.

This clone has more than one count but fewer than ten. V gene TRBV10-1 combines with J gene TRBJ2-3, with 14 bases identical to TRBD2. The CDR3 covers 16 residues. The V segment lost 8 bases and the J segment 5 bases; nucleotides outside the gene matches: 9. CDR1 WNHNN and CDR2 SYGVQD come from the germline V gene (reference sequence). The CDR3 protein is CASRVGLAGVEDTQYF. CDR3 sequence (DNA): TGCGCCAGCCGGGTGGGACTAGCGGGAGTTGAAGATACGCAGTATTTT.

The chain joins TRBV10-3 to TRBJ1-6; possible D gene TRBD1, 6 bases. Between the trimmed V and J ends, which lost 10 bases and 4 bases, there was a span of 14 bases. The CDR3 extends over 14 amino acids. In germline, CDR1 is ENHRY, CDR2 SYGVKD. CDR3 sequence reads: CATETGGYNSPLHF. CDR3 nucleotide sequence: TGTGCCACGGAGACAGGCGGGTATAATTCACCCCTCCACTTT.

The chain employs TRBV11-2 and TRBJ2-7; TRBD1 might be the D (6 bases). With 5 bases removed from V and 5 bases from J, the gap between germline ends came to 22 bases. CDR1 and CDR2 (germline): SGHAT, FQNNGV. This CDR3 contains 16 residues. The CDR3 nucleotides are TGTGCCAGCAGCCCCCTTAGAGGCTACAGGGAAAACGAGCAGTACTTC. Protein product: CASSPLRGYRENEQYF.

The chain is built from TRBV27 and TRBJ1-5; D uncertain. The CDR3 runs 17 residues. Germline-derived CDR1 and CDR2 are MNHEY and SMNVEV (reference sequence). V shed 4 bases and J shed 2 bases, with 18 bases lying between them. The DNA of the CDR3 is TGTGCCAGCAGTTCCGATCGTCGGAGCAAGGGCAATCAGCCCCAGCATTTT. It translates to CASSSDRRSKGNQPQHF.

The V call is TRBV19, the J call TRBJ1-2, with TRBD1 as a possible D gene (5 bases). This CDR3 is built from 13 residues. From germline, CDR1 is LNHDA and CDR2 SQIVND (reference sequence). V was pared by 6 bases and J by 3 bases, with 11 bases between. Here the CDR3 DNA reads TGTGCCAGTAGCCAAGACAGCTACTATGGCTACACCTTC. Translation: CASSQDSYYGYTF.

The chain carries TRBV5-6 and TRBJ2-1; no firm D call. The CDR3 contains 16 residues. Trimming shortened V by 1 base and J by 4 bases, and 15 bases separated the two germline ends. CDR1 SGHDT and CDR2 YYEEEE come from the germline V gene. The CDR3 DNA is TGTGCCAGCAGCTTGATCGGCTTGGGCCGATACAATGAGCAGTTCTTC. Protein: CASSLIGLGRYNEQFF.

The V gene is TRBV2, the J gene TRBJ2-7; D is possibly TRBD2 (6 bases). V was shortened by 7 bases and J by 4 bases, with 14 bases between the two germline ends. Germline assignment: CDR1 SNHLY and CDR2 FYNNEI. This CDR3 has 13 residues. CDR3 sequence reads: CASNRGLGYEQYF. CDR3 in DNA: TGTGCCAGCAATCGGGGGTTGGGGTACGAGCAGTACTTC.

This sequence joins TRBV5-1 and TRBJ2-6; tentative D call: TRBD2 (6 bases). The V end was cut by 4 bases, the J end by 2 bases, with 13 bases between. Per germline, CDR1 SGHRS and CDR2 YFSETQ. CDR3 size: 16 residues. CDR3 DNA: TGCGCCAGCAGCGCCGGGGGTCTGGCTGGGGCCAACGTCCTGACTTTC. Its translation: CASSAGGLAGANVLTF.

The rearrangement uses TRBV10-3 and TRBJ2-7; perhaps TRBD1 as D (6 bases). From germline, CDR1 is ENHRY and CDR2 SYGVKD. The CDR3 is made up of 14 amino acids. V was cut by 6 bases and J by 0 bases, with 12 bases left in between. CDR3 bases: TGTGCCATCAGCACCGGACAGTTCTCCTACGAGCAGTACTTC. Encoded protein: CAISTGQFSYEQYF.

This clone turned up a few times. The chain combines TRBV7-2 with TRBJ1-5; 7 nucleotides agree with TRBD1. From germline, CDR1 is SGHTA and CDR2 FQGNSA. The CDR3 loop spans 15 amino acids. Trimming at V came to 5 bases and at J to 7 bases, leaving 11 bases not matched to a gene. CDR3: CASSLIPTGYQPQHF. DNA for the CDR3: TGTGCCAGCAGCCTAATCCCGACAGGGTACCAGCCCCAGCATTTT.

J is TRBJ1-1 and V is TRBV9; TRBD1 aligns across 9 bases. CDR1 and CDR2 from the germline V gene are SGDLS and YYNGEE. The ends lost 4 bases at V and 1 base at J; junction bases unmatched: 2. This CDR3 has 14 amino acids. The CDR3 reads CASSPTGGNTEAFF. The DNA for the CDR3 is TGTGCCAGCAGCCCGACAGGGGGGAACACTGAAGCTTTCTTT.